This T cell receptor beta chain is from a study of T cell changes during pregnancy in multiple sclerosis. The count of this clone is one. The CDR3 extends over 13 amino acids. Trimming took off 5 bases at V and 5 bases at J, with 9 bases between the two ends. Looked up from germline, CDR1 is SGHNT and CDR2 is YENEEA. The method was immunoSEQ multiplex PCR; TCRdb's version includes in-frame clones alone and lacks a portion of them. The profile covers 70,000 to 100,000 clones, with 90% to 95% appearing a single time and about 2.4% taken by the ten largest. This sequence originates from a female donor with multiple sclerosis, enrolled in a pregnancy study. Sequenced here: peripheral blood, sampled in the third trimester of pregnancy. This chain joins TRBV11-3 and TRBJ2-2, with a weak D call TRBD1 (6 bases). The CDR3 loop is CASSEGGTGELFF. The CDR3 DNA reads as TGTGCCAGCAGCGAAGGGGGTACCGGGGAGCTGTTTTTT.